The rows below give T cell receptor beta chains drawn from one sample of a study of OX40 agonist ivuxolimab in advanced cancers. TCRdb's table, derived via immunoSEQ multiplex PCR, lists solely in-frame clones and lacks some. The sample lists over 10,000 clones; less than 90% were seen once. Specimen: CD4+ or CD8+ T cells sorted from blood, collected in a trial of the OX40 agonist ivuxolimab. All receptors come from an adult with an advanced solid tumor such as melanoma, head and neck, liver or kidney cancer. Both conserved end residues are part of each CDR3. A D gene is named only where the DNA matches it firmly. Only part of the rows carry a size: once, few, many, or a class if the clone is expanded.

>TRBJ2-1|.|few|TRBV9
TGTGCCAGCAGCGTAGGTTCCGGGGCCAATGAGCAGTTCTTC
CASSVGSGANEQFF
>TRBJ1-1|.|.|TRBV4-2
TGTGCCAGCAGCCAAGCGGGCACTGAAGCTTTCTTT
CASSQAGTEAFF
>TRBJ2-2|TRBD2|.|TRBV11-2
TGTGCCAGCAGCTTAGATTCGCTAGCGGGCGGGGAGCTGTTTTTT
CASSLDSLAGGELFF
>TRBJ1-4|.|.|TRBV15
TGTGCCACCAGCAGAGATAGGGACGGGGCGGGTGAAAAACTGTTTTTT
CATSRDRDGAGEKLFF
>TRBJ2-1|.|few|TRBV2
TGTGCCAGCAGTGAAGGACTCAACTCCTACAATGAGCAGTTCTTC
CASSEGLNSYNEQFF
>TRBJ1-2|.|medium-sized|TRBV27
TGTGCCAGCAGTCCAGGACAGATTATTAACTATGGCTACACCTTC
CASSPGQIINYGYTF
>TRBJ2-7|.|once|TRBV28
TGTGCCAGCAGTCTTCGAGGGCAGAGTAACGAGCAGTACTTC
CASSLRGQSNEQYF
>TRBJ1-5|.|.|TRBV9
TGTGCCAGCACCAAAATACAGGGTTGGTGTATTAGCAATCAGCCCCAGCATTTT
CASTKIQGWCISNQPQHF
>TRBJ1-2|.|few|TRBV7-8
TGTGCCAGCAGCATCCAGGGTGGTGGCTACACCTTC
CASSIQGGGYTF
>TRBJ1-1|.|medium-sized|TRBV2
TGTGCCAGCAGTGAGTCTGGCAACACTGAAGCTTTCTTT
CASSESGNTEAFF
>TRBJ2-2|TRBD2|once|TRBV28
TGTGCCAGCAGTTCCTCGACTAGCGGGGGCCAGGGGGCCGGGGAGCTGTTTTTT
CASSSSTSGGQGAGELFF
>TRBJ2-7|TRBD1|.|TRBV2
TGTGCCACCCGTCATGCAAGGACAGGGGACTACGAGCAGTACTTC
CATRHARTGDYEQYF
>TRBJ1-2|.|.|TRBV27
TGTGCCAGTCGGGGGGGGTATGGCTACACCTTC
CASRGGYGYTF
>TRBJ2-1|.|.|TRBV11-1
TGTGCCAGCAGCTTGAGTGGGCGAAACTCCTACAATGAGCAGTTCTTC
CASSLSGRNSYNEQFF
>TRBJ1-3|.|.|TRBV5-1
TGCGCCAGCAGCCCCGGGTCATCTGGAAACACCATATATTTT
CASSPGSSGNTIYF
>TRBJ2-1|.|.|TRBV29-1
TGCAGCGTTGAAGACTCCAATGAGCAGTTCTTC
CSVEDSNEQFF
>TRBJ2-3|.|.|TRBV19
TGTGCCAGTAGTACCCTACTAGGGCATTCCACAGATACGCAGTATTTT
CASSTLLGHSTDTQYF
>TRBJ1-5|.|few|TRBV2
TGTGCCAGCAGTTTCAATTTGATAAGACAGCATTTT
CASSFNLIRQHF
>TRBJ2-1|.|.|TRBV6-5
TGTGCCAGCAGTTACGGGGGAGAATACAATGAGCAGTTCTTC
CASSYGGEYNEQFF
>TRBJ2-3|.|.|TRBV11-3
TGTGCCAGCAGCTTAGCGTCGGGAGGGGGCCGGACAGATACGCAGTATTTT
CASSLASGGGRTDTQYF
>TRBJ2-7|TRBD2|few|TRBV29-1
TGCAGCGTTTCGGGGACTAGCGGGGGGTTCGAGCAGTACTTC
CSVSGTSGGFEQYF
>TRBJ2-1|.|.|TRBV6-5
TGTGCCAGCAGTTACGGGGCAGAGCAGTTCTTC
CASSYGAEQFF
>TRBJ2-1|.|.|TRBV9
TGTGCCAGCAGTCGGGGGGCCGGTGATGAGCAGTTCTTC
CASSRGAGDEQFF
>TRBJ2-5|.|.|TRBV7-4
TGTGCCAGCAGTTACGCGGGGGCAGAGACCCAGTACTTC
CASSYAGAETQYF
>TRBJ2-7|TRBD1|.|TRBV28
TGTGCCAGCAGCACAGGGGGACCCTCCTACGAGCAGTACTTC
CASSTGGPSYEQYF
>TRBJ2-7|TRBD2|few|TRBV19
TGTGCCAGTAGTTGGACTAGCGGGAGAGGCGACGAGCAGTACTTC
CASSWTSGRGDEQYF
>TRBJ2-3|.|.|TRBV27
TGTGCCAGCATGCAAACCACAGATACGCAGTATTTT
CASMQTTDTQYF
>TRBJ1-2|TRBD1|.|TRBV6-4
TGTGCCAGCAGTGCCGGGACAGGGGGCATGGATGGCTACACCTTC
CASSAGTGGMDGYTF
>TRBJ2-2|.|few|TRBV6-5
TGTGCCCTTGTGGGCGAGGCCGGGGAGCTGTTTTTT
CALVGEAGELFF
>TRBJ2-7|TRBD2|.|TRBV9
TGTGCCAGCAGCTTTAGCGGGAGTGACGAGCAGTACTTC
CASSFSGSDEQYF
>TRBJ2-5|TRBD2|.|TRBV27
TGTGCCAGCAGCCCAGGGACTAGCGGTCAAGAGACCCAGTACTTC
CASSPGTSGQETQYF
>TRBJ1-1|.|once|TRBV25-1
TGTGCCAGCAGTGTTTCGGGGTGGACTGAAGCTTTCTTT
CASSVSGWTEAFF
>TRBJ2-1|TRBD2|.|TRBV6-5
TGTGCCAGCAGTTACTCTGGCGGGAGCTCCTACAATGAGCAGTTCTTC
CASSYSGGSSYNEQFF
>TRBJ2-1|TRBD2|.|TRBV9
TGTGCCAGCAGCGTAGCCAGCGGGGGTGCTGGGGAGCAGTTCTTC
CASSVASGGAGEQFF
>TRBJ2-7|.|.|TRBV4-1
TGCGCCAGCAGCCCGGCGGCCCACTACGAGCAGTACTTC
CASSPAAHYEQYF
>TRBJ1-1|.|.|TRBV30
TGTGCCTGGAGTCGTGGGGGGATTACTGAAGCTTTCTTT
CAWSRGGITEAFF
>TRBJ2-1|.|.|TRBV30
TGTGCCTGGAGTGTACATAGCTCCTACAATGAGCAGTTCTTC
CAWSVHSSYNEQFF
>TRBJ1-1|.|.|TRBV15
TGTGCCACCAGCAGAGATAATAGGGGGGAGCTGGGCACTGAAGCTTTCTTT
CATSRDNRGELGTEAFF
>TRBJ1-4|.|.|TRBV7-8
TGTGCCAGCAGCTCGTCAGGTGAAGCTAATGAAAAACTGTTTTTT
CASSSSGEANEKLFF
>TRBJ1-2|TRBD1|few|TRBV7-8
TGTGCCAGCAGCTTTTCCGGGACAGGTCATGGCTACACCTTC
CASSFSGTGHGYTF
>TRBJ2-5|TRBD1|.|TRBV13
TGTGCCAGCAGCTTATGGAGTAGGGGGCGATTCCAAGAGACCCAGTACTTC
CASSLWSRGRFQETQYF
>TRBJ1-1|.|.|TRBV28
TGTGCCAGCAGTTCAGGGATTGAAGCTTTCTTT
CASSSGIEAFF
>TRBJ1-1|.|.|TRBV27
TGTGCCAGCACCTCGCTAGGGGCCCAGAGGGCTTTCTTT
CASTSLGAQRAFF
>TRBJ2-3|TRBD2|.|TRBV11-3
TGTGCCAGCAGCCCTGATACTAGCGGGAGGGCCCCGCCAGATACGCAGTATTTT
CASSPDTSGRAPPDTQYF
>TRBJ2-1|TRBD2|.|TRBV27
TGTGCCAGCAGTTTTCTAGCGGGAGGACCGGCTTACAATGAGCAGTTCTTC
CASSFLAGGPAYNEQFF
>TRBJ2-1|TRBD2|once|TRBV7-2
TGTGCCAGCAGCCTTGGACTAGCGGGATTCAATGAGCAGTTCTTC
CASSLGLAGFNEQFF
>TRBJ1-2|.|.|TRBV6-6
TGTGCCAGCACATTACGGAGGGAAGGCTATGGCTACACCTTC
CASTLRREGYGYTF
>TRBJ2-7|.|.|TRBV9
TGTGCCAGCAGCGTAGGTTCCAGGAGCTCCTACGAGCAGTACTTC
CASSVGSRSSYEQYF
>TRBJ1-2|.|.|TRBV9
TGTGCCAGCAGCCCTGTCTCCGGGACGTCTGGCTACACCTTC
CASSPVSGTSGYTF
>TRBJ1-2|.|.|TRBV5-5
TGTGCCAGCAGCCCAGCCCTATCAAACTATGGCTACACCTTC
CASSPALSNYGYTF
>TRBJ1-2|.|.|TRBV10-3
TGTGCCATCAGCGACTCGCAGGCCCACTATGGCTACACCTTC
CAISDSQAHYGYTF
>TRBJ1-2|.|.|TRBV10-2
TGCGCCAGCAGTGAGGGGGGGACGTGGGGCTACACCTTC
CASSEGGTWGYTF
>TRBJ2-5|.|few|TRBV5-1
TGCGCCAGCAGCCCCGGGACTGGGGAAGAGACCCAGTACTTC
CASSPGTGEETQYF
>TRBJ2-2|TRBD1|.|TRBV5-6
TGTGCCAGCAGCCCCAGGACAGGGGGCGTCACCGGGGAGCTGTTTTTT
CASSPRTGGVTGELFF